The source of this T cell receptor (beta chain) is a study of shared clonotypes between healthy human individuals. General observations from the study: Non-shared clonotypes showed lower generation probabilities than clonotypes common to all four donors.

Comments on this clone: What it binds is not known.

Every subset's genomic DNA went evenly onto several immunoSEQ plates. Using immunoSEQ multiplex PCR, the repertoire was profiled, and TCRdb retains in-frame clones only, with some absent. The data contain 2 million to 2.5 million clones, 85% to 95% of them singletons. This CDR3 contains 17 residues. CDR1 and CDR2 (germline): MNHEY, SMNVEV (reference sequence). Unmatched junction bases numbered 10, after V lost 3 bases and J lost 6 bases. CD4+ cells yielded CD45RA+ naive and CD45RA-negative memory subsets. The chain employs TRBV27 and TRBJ2-2, with 10 positions matching TRBD2. The clonotype originates from a young man in good health. Some clones in this sample may be carry-over from other donors' samples. The sequencing sample was made of naive CD4+ T cells from PBMCs. The subset denotes: CD45RA+ positively selected. The DNA for the CDR3 is TGTGCCAGCAGTTTGAAGCCTAGCGGGAGTAGGTCCGGGGAGCTGTTTTTT. This gives the protein CASSLKPSGSRSGELFF.